Detailed here is one T cell receptor beta chain. Its antigen is not known. In germline, CDR1 is MRHNA, CDR2 SNTAGT. This CDR3 contains 13 residues. Trimming took 0 bases from V and 9 from J; bases not matched to a gene: 1. Since all of the isolated RNA was reverse transcribed, expressed TCRB transcripts were what got sequenced. The study sequenced naive, central memory and regulatory T cell samples to an average of about 3.8 million reads. Produced via immunoSEQ multiplex PCR; TCRdb's table is partial and in-frame only. In the table there are hundreds of thousands of clones, approximately 10% of which are singletons. This sample was taken from a study of beta chain features in type 1 diabetes. Looking at the study overall: No patient-donor differences in age, gender, total cells or subset yield.

The study, taken as a whole, reports: cDNA-based reads could over-represent cells with high TCR expression.

The origin of this receptor is a woman younger than 45 in good health. The genes are TRBV6-4 and TRBJ2-4; 8 positions match TRBD2. The specimen sequenced was naive CD4+ T cells from blood. CDR3 bases: TGTGCCAGCAGTGACTCAGGGACTAGCATTCAGTACTTC. Its protein product is CASSDSGTSIQYF.